The source of this T cell receptor beta chain is a study of regulatory T cells in long-lasting Graves disease. This clonotype was detected many times. Germline loops: CDR1 KGHSH, CDR2 LQKENI. The CDR3 runs 12 residues. V lost 6 bases and J 6 bases, leaving 11 bases between the germline ends. Building of the TCR beta libraries involved iRepertoire HTBI primers and Arm-PCR of CDR3 regions. Under the authors' procedure: Gene usage covered 62 TRBV and 14 to 15 TRBJ segments. TCRdb re-derived calls from the multiplex PCR reads in MiXCR, one entry per CDR3 protein. The V and J calls here are based on TCRdb, not the publication. The table records about 400,000 distinct CDR3 sequences, 15% to 20% of them present only once. The time point was: newly diagnosed GD, antithyroid drugs for less than 3 months. Construction of the TCR library relied on RNA isolated from PBMCs. The same data also contributed to another study, on T cells in Graves' hyperthyroidism and ophthalmopathy. That paper adds: When ophthalmopathy did not progress within 18 months, Graves' hyperthyroidism was considered stable. Diagnoses were established using clinical symptoms, serum thyroxine and TRAb, thyroid ultrasound and orbital computed tomography. The HTBI primer set drove a first-round RT-PCR of the TCR CDR3.

This sequence joins TRBV18 and TRBJ1-1; TRBD1 might be the D (6 bases). This receptor was identified in a woman aged 18-29 years with Graves disease. The starting material was peripheral blood mononuclear cells (PBMCs), obtained at new diagnosis, from a patient treated with antithyroid drugs. In nucleotides, the CDR3 is TGTGCCAGCTCGCAACAGGGCGCTGAAGCTTTCTTT. Residues: CASSQQGAEAFF.